These T cell receptor beta chains were read from a single sample in a study of CD8 T cells in Susac syndrome. TCRdb re-derived calls from the immunoSEQ multiplex PCR reads in MiXCR, one entry per CDR3 protein. The table has just under 150,000 distinct CDR3 sequences, 94% seen once. Material: CD4+ T cells from PBMCs. All receptors come from a human donor in good health. Both conserved end residues are part of each CDR3. Fields, in order: J gene, clone size, D gene, V gene, CDR3 protein, CDR3 DNA. D genes are given only for firm matches. Not all rows give a size; the values are once, few, many and, for expanded clones, a class.

>TRBJ1-2|once|TRBD1|TRBV12-3/TRBV12-4
CASSPTGSLYGYTF
TGTGCCAGCAGTCCGACAGGGTCACTATATGGCTACACCTTC
>TRBJ1-2|-|-|TRBV3-1
CASSQRSSNYGYTF
TGTGCCAGCAGCCAAAGGAGTAGTAACTATGGCTACACCTTC
>TRBJ1-2|-|-|TRBV18
CASSGSAGNYGYTF
TGTGCCAGCTCAGGGTCGGCGGGGAACTATGGCTACACCTTC
>TRBJ1-1|-|-|TRBV29-1
CSVRQSNTEAFF
TGCAGCGTTAGACAATCGAACACTGAAGCTTTCTTT
>TRBJ2-7|-|-|TRBV4-1
CASSQDHLQGSAYTYEQYF
TGCGCCAGCAGCCAAGATCACCTTCAGGGTAGTGCCTATACCTACGAGCAGTACTTC
>TRBJ2-2|-|TRBD1|TRBV29-1
CSVPTGGGFTGELFF
TGCAGCGTGCCGACAGGGGGCGGGTTCACCGGGGAGCTGTTTTTT
>TRBJ1-1|-|-|TRBV20-1
CSASDGDVFF
TGCAGTGCTAGTGACGGGGACGTTTTCTTT
>TRBJ2-1|-|-|TRBV24-1
CATSDASSYNEQFF
TGTGCCACCAGTGATGCTAGCTCCTACAATGAGCAGTTCTTC
>TRBJ1-4|-|-|TRBV4-1
CASSQVGGLGEKLFF
TGCGCCAGCAGCCAAGTGGGGGGCTTGGGTGAAAAACTGTTTTTT
>TRBJ2-7|-|-|TRBV23-1
CASSPISFMMDRKFYEQYF
TGCGCCAGCAGTCCCATTTCTTTTATGATGGACAGAAAATTTTACGAGCAGTACTTC
>TRBJ2-3|-|-|TRBV3-1
CASSQAGSYTDTQYF
TGTGCCAGCAGCCAAGCAGGGTCTTACACAGATACGCAGTATTTT
>TRBJ2-7|once|-|TRBV20-1
CSARDVTRGYEQYF
TGCAGTGCTAGAGATGTGACTAGGGGCTACGAGCAGTACTTC
>TRBJ2-6|-|-|TRBV20-1
CSAKISGANVLTF
TGCAGTGCTAAGATATCTGGGGCCAACGTCCTGACTTTC
>TRBJ2-1|few|-|TRBV6-2/TRBV6-3
CASSDRVVFF
TGTGCCAGCAGTGACCGGGTGGTGTTCTTC
>TRBJ1-1|once|TRBD1|TRBV5-1
CASSFPTGRVTEAFF
TGCGCCAGCAGCTTTCCGACAGGGCGGGTCACTGAAGCTTTCTTT
>TRBJ1-2|-|-|TRBV30
CAWSVPPTGPLLYGYTF
TGTGCCTGGAGTGTACCCCCGACAGGTCCCCTCCTTTATGGCTACACCTTC
>TRBJ2-5|-|-|TRBV2
CASSELQEFEETQYF
TGTGCCAGCAGTGAACTACAGGAGTTTGAGGAGACCCAGTACTTC
>TRBJ2-5|-|-|TRBV5-4
CASSSMRLKETQYF
TGTGCCAGCAGCTCTATGAGGTTAAAAGAGACCCAGTACTTC
>TRBJ2-7|-|TRBD1|TRBV2
CASSEFGTGGYEQYF
TGTGCCAGCAGTGAGTTCGGGACAGGGGGCTACGAGCAGTACTTC
>TRBJ2-5|-|-|TRBV2
CASSEEGETQYF
TGTGCCAGCAGTGAAGAAGGGGAGACCCAGTACTTC
>TRBJ1-1|-|-|TRBV7-8
CASSSGRANTEAFF
TGTGCCAGCAGCTCCGGGCGGGCGAACACTGAAGCTTTCTTT
>TRBJ2-7|-|-|TRBV5-4
CASSLVGVDEQYF
TGTGCCAGCAGCTTGGTTGGTGTAGACGAGCAGTACTTC
>TRBJ2-1|-|-|TRBV25-1
CASSPAGGSYNEQFF
TGTGCCAGCAGTCCAGCGGGTGGATCCTACAATGAGCAGTTCTTC
>TRBJ2-7|-|-|TRBV5-1
CASSGTGLFSYEQYF
TGCGCCAGCAGCGGAACTGGCCTCTTCTCCTACGAGCAGTACTTC
>TRBJ2-5|-|TRBD2|TRBV18
CASSPRTSVETQYF
TGTGCCAGCTCACCAAGGACTAGCGTGGAGACCCAGTACTTC
>TRBJ2-7|-|-|TRBV5-1
CASSLESGSDEQYF
TGCGCCAGCAGCTTGGAATCGGGTTCCGACGAGCAGTACTTC
>TRBJ2-3|once|TRBD1|TRBV19
CASSIAGTGVQDTQYF
TGTGCCAGTAGTATAGCTGGGACAGGGGTCCAAGATACGCAGTATTTT
>TRBJ1-2|-|-|TRBV6-5
CASTLGAGNYGYTF
TGTGCCAGCACCCTAGGGGCCGGGAACTATGGCTACACCTTC
>TRBJ2-7|-|TRBD2|TRBV10-3
CATSYGGDEQYF
TGTGCCACGAGCTATGGGGGGGACGAGCAGTACTTC
>TRBJ1-2|once|TRBD1|TRBV29-1
CSVGQQGARGYTF
TGCAGCGTCGGACAACAGGGGGCGCGGGGCTACACCTTC
>TRBJ2-6|once|TRBD1|TRBV19
CASSILGTGGSGANVLTF
TGTGCCAGTAGTATCCTCGGGACAGGGGGCTCTGGGGCCAACGTCCTGACTTTC
>TRBJ1-1|-|-|TRBV5-6
CASSSWSRTEAFF
TGTGCCAGCAGCTCATGGAGTCGCACTGAAGCTTTCTTT
>TRBJ2-7|-|-|TRBV19
CASSILASSYEQYF
TGTGCCAGTAGTATCCTAGCGTCCTCCTACGAGCAGTACTTC
>TRBJ2-7|-|TRBD1|TRBV28
CASSEDRGGMYEQYF
TGTGCCAGCAGTGAGGACAGGGGTGGGATGTACGAGCAGTACTTC
>TRBJ2-4|-|TRBD1|TRBV30
CAWSVGRGPEKAKNIQYF
TGTGCCTGGAGTGTGGGCAGGGGGCCGGAGAAGGCCAAAAACATTCAGTACTTC
>TRBJ1-2|-|-|TRBV5-1
CASRTEANYGYTF
TGCGCCAGCAGGACAGAAGCTAACTATGGCTACACCTTC
>TRBJ1-1|-|-|TRBV2
CASSEGGAKNTEAFF
TGTGCCAGCAGCGAGGGGGGGGCCAAGAACACTGAAGCTTTCTTT
>TRBJ2-5|few|-|TRBV10-3
CAISGQGGETQYF
TGTGCCATCAGTGGTCAGGGTGGGGAGACCCAGTACTTC
>TRBJ1-2|-|-|TRBV9
CASSVRQQTYGYTF
TGTGCCAGCAGCGTTAGGCAGCAGACCTATGGCTACACCTTC
>TRBJ2-2|-|TRBD2|TRBV6-1
CASRRLAGGGELFF
TGTGCCAGCAGGAGACTAGCGGGAGGTGGGGAGCTGTTTTTT
>TRBJ2-1|-|TRBD2|TRBV5-1
CASSQGTSGSTSDEQFF
TGCGCCAGCAGCCAAGGGACTAGCGGGAGCACAAGCGATGAGCAGTTCTTC
>TRBJ2-3|-|-|TRBV5-1
CASSFRENPTDTQYF
TGCGCCAGCAGCTTCCGGGAGAACCCCACAGATACGCAGTATTTT
>TRBJ2-7|-|-|TRBV7-9
CASTYTGSYEQYF
TGTGCCAGCACCTATACAGGGTCCTACGAGCAGTACTTC
>TRBJ1-3|once|-|TRBV7-9
CASSFGVNGNTIYF
TGTGCCAGCAGCTTCGGCGTGAATGGAAACACCATATATTTT
>TRBJ1-1|-|-|TRBV3-1
CASSQAASGPMNTEAFF
TGTGCCAGCAGCCAAGCGGCCAGCGGGCCCATGAACACTGAAGCTTTCTTT
>TRBJ2-4|once|TRBD1|TRBV25-1
CASSTGQGEDIQYF
TGTGCCAGCAGTACCGGACAGGGGGAGGACATTCAGTACTTC
>TRBJ2-3|-|-|TRBV7-9
CASTLGGPGGTDTQYF
TGTGCCAGCACCCTTGGGGGTCCGGGTGGTACAGATACGCAGTATTTT
>TRBJ1-1|-|-|TRBV3-1
CASSPSPGQGVNTEAFF
TGTGCCAGCAGCCCCTCTCCGGGGCAGGGTGTGAACACTGAAGCTTTCTTT
>TRBJ2-1|-|TRBD2|TRBV20-1
CSARDSGRDNEQFF
TGCAGTGCTAGAGATAGCGGGAGGGACAATGAGCAGTTCTTC
>TRBJ1-1|-|-|TRBV30
CAWDTEVTEAFF
TGTGCCTGGGACACCGAGGTCACTGAAGCTTTCTTT
>TRBJ2-5|-|TRBD2|TRBV19
CASSGGTRASETQYF
TGTGCCAGTAGTGGCGGGACTAGGGCCTCCGAGACCCAGTACTTC
>TRBJ2-1|-|-|TRBV7-8
CASSLSIPDRGRAGYNEQFF
TGTGCCAGCAGCTTATCCATCCCCGATAGGGGGAGGGCCGGCTACAATGAGCAGTTCTTC
>TRBJ2-7|-|-|TRBV3-1
CASSQADSYEQYF
TGTGCCAGCAGCCAAGCGGACTCCTACGAGCAGTACTTC
>TRBJ2-7|-|TRBD1|TRBV3-1
CASSQETGAFYEQYF
TGTGCCAGCAGCCAAGAAACAGGGGCATTCTACGAGCAGTACTTC
>TRBJ2-2|-|-|TRBV9
CASSSPRANTGELFF
TGTGCCAGCAGCTCCCCCAGGGCGAACACCGGGGAGCTGTTTTTT
>TRBJ2-7|-|-|TRBV20-1
CSARKRYAYEQYF
TGCAGTGCTAGGAAGAGATATGCCTACGAGCAGTACTTC